The sequence of this T cell receptor beta chain was determined in a study of blood T cell repertoires in COVID-19. Study-wide context: Italy, Spain and the United States were the sources of the convalescent and acute COVID-19 samples. PBMCs, B-cell-depleted T cells, or T cells were the source of the cDNA or gDNA that made up the material.

In its sample, this clone was seen a few times. Germline trimming cut 3 bases from V and 2 bases from J; bases unmatched to any gene: 6. The CDR3 length is 15 residues. Germline CDR1 and CDR2: MNHEY and SVGAGI. Authors' analysis steps: Researchers report that nucleated cell counts were estimated from reference gene primer amplification. Repertoires were generated with immunoSEQ multiplex PCR, while TCRdb's copy carries only in-frame clones and drops some. V, J and clone size are those of that table, while D and trimming were read from the DNA. The profile covers under 130,000 clones, with around 66% appearing a single time and about 6% taken by the ten largest.

This TCR came from a man aged 80 or over with acute or convalescent COVID-19. The specimen sequenced was peripheral blood. The V and J genes are TRBV6-5 and TRBJ1-1, with 7 positions matching TRBD1. As DNA, the CDR3 is TGTGCCAGCAGTTATTCCGGACAGGCAAACACTGAAGCTTTCTTT. Translation: CASSYSGQANTEAFF.